Shown below are 29 T cell receptor beta chains from a single sample sequenced in a study of cytomegalovirus exposure and HLA in healthy donors. 13 Jbeta primers and 60 Vbeta primers were used for the PCR. Produced via immunoSEQ multiplex PCR; TCRdb's table is partial and in-frame only. The data hold over 100,000 clones, with 70% to 85% observed a single time. The specimen was PBMCs. The receptors here all came from a man between 35 and 55 years old in good health and CMV-seropositive.

Concerning this clone itself: One end of the junction fails to match germline, which may point to a read error. Other DNA sequences in the same sample also yield this CDR3. This chain connects TRBV4-1 to TRBJ1-5; possibly TRBD1 for D (5 bases). The CDR3 contains 17 residues. CDR1 is MGHRA, CDR2 YSYEKL, per germline. CDR3 residues: CASSQGSLSGRGQPQHF. DNA for the CDR3: TGCGCCAGCAGCCAAGGGTCCTTGTCCGGAAGGGGTCAGCCCCAGCACTTT.

The chain carries TRBV2 and TRBJ1-6; possibly TRBD1 for D (5 bases). The germline CDR1 and CDR2 sequences are SNHLY and FYNNEI. This CDR3 comprises 12 residues. V lost 8 bases to trimming and J lost 14 bases, with 16 bases between them. Here the CDR3 reads CASRTAPGALHF. The CDR3 DNA is TGTGCCAGCCGGACCGCGCCGGGGGCCCTCCACTTT.

This clone came up a few times. The CDR3 DNA is TGTGCCAGTAGTGAAGTCAGGGGGTTGGTAGATAGGGCCAACGTCCTGACTTTC. Its translation is CASSEVRGLVDRANVLTF. J is TRBJ2-6 and V is TRBV19, with 7 bases aligning to TRBD1. There are 18 residues in the CDR3. V was pared by 5 bases and J by 5 bases, with 15 bases of the junction left unmatched. The germline gives CDR1 LNHDA, CDR2 SQIVND (reference sequence).

CDR3 protein: CASRSSFVEKTQYF. The CDR3 region has the DNA TGTGCCAGCAGATCCTCTTTCGTGGAGAAGACGCAGTATTTT. The chain links TRBV6-5 to TRBJ2-3; D gene uncertain. Trimming took 6 bases from V and 9 from J, leaving 19 bases between them. The CDR3 runs to 14 residues. Germline lookup yields CDR1 MNHEY and CDR2 SVGAGI.

As concerns this clone: At one end the junction does not follow the germline gene, possibly because of a read error. The chain couples TRBV4-3 to TRBJ2-4, with a possible D match to TRBD2 (6 bases). The germline V gene has CDR1 LGHNA and CDR2 YSLEER. The CDR3 consists of 18 residues. The CDR3 DNA sequence: TGCGCCAGCAGCCAAGATCGGGGGTTCGAGCTAGCCAAAAACAGTCAGTACTTC. Encoded protein: CASSQDRGFELAKNSQYF.

The rearrangement uses TRBV28 and TRBJ1-1; D not resolved. Trimming shortened V by 3 bases and J by 4 bases, and 9 bases separated the two germline ends. This CDR3 comprises 13 residues. Germline CDR1 MDHEN, CDR2 SYDVKM. This chain's CDR3 is CASSLTGSTEAFF. The CDR3 region has the DNA TGTGCCAGCAGTTTGACGGGTAGCACTGAAGCTTTCTTT.

This clone occurred once. The rearrangement uses TRBV19 and TRBJ2-2; D remains ambiguous. V lost 9 bases and J 8 bases, leaving 13 bases between the germline ends. Germline loops: CDR1 LNHDA, CDR2 SQIVND (reference sequence). The CDR3 is 12 amino acids. The CDR3 spells CASHHSTGELFF. CDR3 DNA sequence: TGTGCCAGCCACCATAGCACGGGGGAGCTGTTTTTT.

The chain uses TRBV4-1 and TRBJ1-5, with D possibly TRBD1 on 5 matching bases. From germline, CDR1 is MGHRA and CDR2 YSYEKL. The CDR3 loop spans 16 amino acids. Trimming removed 1 base at V and 3 bases at J, with 13 bases between. CDR3 in amino acids: CASSQVVGRDNQPQHF. Written as DNA, the CDR3 is TGCGCCAGCAGCCAAGTTGTCGGCAGGGACAATCAGCCCCAGCATTTT.

The rearrangement links TRBV28 to TRBJ2-3, with TRBD1 matching over 8 bases. V shed 3 bases and J 7 bases; nucleotides not matched to a gene: 12. The CDR3 has 16 amino acids. CDR1 and CDR2 (germline): MDHEN, SYDVKM. CDR3 sequence: CASSFSGYRGSNTQYF. As DNA, the CDR3 is TGTGCCAGCAGTTTCAGCGGCTACAGGGGGTCGAATACGCAGTATTTT.

This clone was counted a single time. The CDR3 spells CASSLVQGGDTDTQYF. CDR3 DNA sequence: TGTGCCAGCAGCTTGGTTCAGGGGGGAGACACAGATACGCAGTATTTT. The chain links TRBV5-8 to TRBJ2-3, with TRBD1 as a possible D gene (7 bases). Germline values: CDR1 SGHTS, CDR2 YDEGEE. Trimming pared 0 bases from V and 2 bases from J, leaving 13 bases between. This CDR3 spans 16 amino acids.

Sample share makes this clone medium-sized. The J gene is TRBJ1-5, the V gene TRBV6-6, with a tentative D call TRBD1 (5 bases). The CDR3 runs 13 residues. Germline CDR1 and CDR2: MNHNY and SVGAGI (reference sequence). V shed 10 bases and J shed 5 bases, with 15 bases lying between them. The chain's CDR3 is CATIRQGDQPQHF. In DNA form, the CDR3 reads TGTGCCACGATTCGGCAAGGGGATCAGCCCCAGCATTTT.

The V and J genes are TRBV5-1 and TRBJ2-7, with 8 bases that match TRBD2. Germline V lookup: CDR1 SGHRS, CDR2 YFSETQ. This CDR3 has 18 amino acids. With 4 bases clipped from V and 4 bases from J, the junction kept 19 bases outside the gene matches. The CDR3 here is CASSPDPSGGILRYEQYF. The CDR3 bases are TGCGCCAGCAGCCCCGACCCCAGCGGGGGTATATTAAGATACGAGCAGTACTTC.

This chain links TRBV5-1 with TRBJ2-3, with 8 bases identical to TRBD2. CDR1 is SGHRS and CDR2 is YFSETQ in the germline V gene. The CDR3 consists of 15 residues. The J segment lost 8 bases and the V segment lost 0 bases, leaving 8 bases of the junction unmatched. CDR3 bases: TGCGCCAGCAGCTTGGATGGGACTAGTTTTGGTACGCAGTATTTT. Residues: CASSLDGTSFGTQYF.

This clone showed up just a few times. The rearrangement joins TRBV7-9 to TRBJ2-6; D uncertain. CDR3 length equals 15 residues. V lost 3 bases and J 0 bases, leaving 6 bases between the germline ends. Germline V gene sequence: CDR1 SEHNR, CDR2 FQNEAQ (reference sequence). The CDR3, as DNA: TGTGCCAGCAGCTTTGTTCGCTCTGGGGCCAACGTCCTGACTTTC. Residues: CASSFVRSGANVLTF.

The genes are TRBV15 and TRBJ2-5; D is unresolved. V lost 0 bases and J 1 base, leaving 9 bases between the germline ends. The length of the CDR3 is 15 residues. Looked up from germline, CDR1 is LNHNV and CDR2 is YYDKDF (reference sequence). In DNA form, the CDR3 reads TGTGCCACCAGCAGAGACAGGTCGTTCCAAGAGACCCAGTACTTC. This encodes CATSRDRSFQETQYF.

The chain joins TRBV2 to TRBJ2-5; 14 bases line up with TRBD2. The germline V gene encodes CDR1 SNHLY and CDR2 FYNNEI. The V and J ends lost 5 bases and 2 bases, in that order; junction bases with no gene match: 10. The CDR3 sequence is 18 residues long. CDR3 bases: TGTGCCAGCAGTTCAAAGCGACTAGCGGGGGGGTTTCAAGAGACCCAGTACTTC. Translated: CASSSKRLAGGFQETQYF.

The CDR3 loop reads CASSPPFRGRVIGYGYTF. The CDR3 DNA sequence: TGTGCCAGCAGTCCCCCTTTCAGGGGGCGGGTGATCGGCTATGGCTACACCTTC. J is TRBJ1-2 and V is TRBV28; TRBD1 aligns across 8 bases. The germline V gene encodes CDR1 MDHEN and CDR2 SYDVKM. V dropped 5 bases and J dropped 4; count of bases not matched to a gene: 18. The CDR3 loop spans 18 amino acids.

The chain couples TRBV15 to TRBJ2-2, with D tentatively TRBD1 (5 bases). The germline CDR1 and CDR2 sequences are LNHNV and YYDKDF (reference sequence). Between the trimmed V and J ends, which lost 3 bases and 0 bases, there was a span of 11 bases. The CDR3 spans 16 residues. The CDR3 protein is CATSSRDSANTGELFF. DNA for the CDR3: TGTGCCACCAGCAGCAGAGACAGCGCGAACACCGGGGAGCTGTTTTTT. Supplemented by reference TRBV15 and TRBJ2-2, the full variable domain reads DAMVIQNPRYQVTQFGKPVTLSCSQTLNHNVMYWYQQKSSQAPKLLFHYYDKDFNNEADTPDNFQSRRPNTSFCFLDIRSPGLGDTAMYLCATSSRDSANTGELFFGEGSRLTVL.

The chain uses TRBV29-1 and TRBJ1-2, with TRBD1 identical over 8 bases. The V gene's germline CDR1 is SQVTM and CDR2 ANQGSEA. The CDR3 is made up of 13 amino acids. Trimming cost V 6 bases and J 7 bases; bases outside gene matches: 10. CDR3 in amino acids: CSVDPDRVGGYTF. The CDR3 bases are TGCAGCGTCGACCCGGACAGGGTGGGTGGCTACACCTTC.

The chain couples TRBV7-9 to TRBJ2-1; D not resolved. Germline V CDR1 and CDR2: SEHNR, FQNEAQ (reference sequence). This CDR3 region has 14 residues. V was shortened by 1 base and J by 6 bases, with 10 bases between the two germline ends. The CDR3 protein is CASSLVTGTNEQFF. The CDR3 DNA follows: TGTGCCAGCAGCTTAGTAACGGGTACCAATGAGCAGTTCTTC.

In this sample, this clone turned up once. The genes are TRBV7-9 and TRBJ1-2; 7 bases fit TRBD1. Germline trimming cut 3 bases from V and 0 bases from J; bases unmatched to any gene: 1. CDR1 and CDR2 (germline): SEHNR, FQNEAQ (reference sequence). The CDR3 totals 14 residues. The CDR3 DNA is TGTGCCAGCAGCTTGACAGGGACTAACTATGGCTACACCTTC. Its translation: CASSLTGTNYGYTF. Full variable domain (remainder filled in from reference TRBV7-9 and TRBJ1-2): DTGVSQNPRHKITKRGQNVTFRCDPISEHNRLYWYRQTLGQGPEFLTYFQNEAQLEKSRLLSDRFSAERPKGSFSTLEIQRTEQGDSAMYLCASSLTGTNYGYTFGSGTRLTVV.

The rearrangement links TRBV4-3 to TRBJ2-7; possible D gene TRBD2, 6 bases. V dropped 3 bases and J dropped 0 bases, with 18 bases sitting between them. This CDR3 spans 17 amino acids. Per germline, CDR1 LGHNA and CDR2 YSLEER. In nucleotides, the CDR3 is TGCGCCAGCAGCCAGGCCCGTGGGTTCGGGAGCTCCTACGAGCAGTACTTC. Its translation: CASSQARGFGSSYEQYF.

This clone was recorded a few times. The chain combines TRBV6-5 with TRBJ2-2, with 7 nucleotides matching TRBD2. Germline CDR1 MNHEY, CDR2 SVGAGI. The CDR3 has 14 residues. V shed 7 bases, J shed 7 bases, and the junction held 9 bases outside the gene matches. In nucleotides, the CDR3 is TGTGCCAGCACCCCGGGGCTAGCGGACGGGGAGCTGTTTTTT. Protein sequence: CASTPGLADGELFF.

The chain couples TRBV28 to TRBJ2-1; TRBD2 agrees at 8 bases. Looked up from germline, CDR1 is MDHEN and CDR2 is SYDVKM. CDR3 length: 16 amino acids. V shed 5 bases, J shed 0 bases, and the junction held 6 bases outside the gene matches. The CDR3 sequence is CASSPRGGSSYNEQFF. The CDR3 DNA reads TGTGCCAGCAGTCCCCGGGGGGGCAGCTCCTACAATGAGCAGTTCTTC.

The CDR3 here is CASSEETGFHEQYF. The CDR3, as DNA: TGTGCCAGCAGTGAGGAGACAGGATTCCACGAGCAGTACTTC. This chain connects TRBV28 to TRBJ2-7; the D gene is possibly TRBD1 (6 bases). The germline gives CDR1 MDHEN, CDR2 SYDVKM. The V and J ends lost 5 bases and 5 bases respectively, with 16 bases between them. The CDR3 sequence is 14 residues long.

This clone has only a few counts. The chain joins TRBV5-1 to TRBJ2-1; 7 bases line up with TRBD2. The V gene's germline CDR1 is SGHRS and CDR2 YFSETQ. V gave up 4 bases and J gave up 5 bases; unmatched junction bases: 12. This CDR3 is built from 16 residues. The CDR3 is CASSPPSGMTNNEQFF. DNA for the CDR3: TGCGCCAGCAGCCCCCCCAGCGGGATGACCAACAATGAGCAGTTCTTC.

This chain links TRBV5-6 with TRBJ2-1; 8 bases match TRBD2. V shed 4 bases, J shed 4 bases, and the junction held 13 bases outside the gene matches. In germline, CDR1 is SGHDT, CDR2 YYEEEE. CDR3 length: 17 amino acids. This CDR3 reads CASSPLGAGGGYNEQFF. The CDR3, as DNA: TGTGCCAGCAGCCCCCTCGGGGCGGGGGGAGGGTACAATGAGCAGTTCTTC.

The chain is built from TRBV7-2 and TRBJ2-2, with a tentative D call TRBD1 (5 bases). V was clipped by 1 base and J by 7 bases, with 10 bases between them. Germline CDR1 is SGHTA and CDR2 is FQGNSA. This CDR3 is 14 amino acids long. The CDR3 nucleotides are TGTGCCAGCAGCTTAGAAGGGGCTGGCGGGGAGCTGTTTTTT. Its translation is CASSLEGAGGELFF. The variable domain in full, completed from reference TRBV7-2 and TRBJ2-2, reads GAGVSQSPSNKVTEKGKDVELRCDPISGHTALYWYRQSLGQGLEFLIYFQGNSAPDKSGLPSDRFSAERTGGSVSTLTIQRTQQEDSAVYLCASSLEGAGGELFFGEGSRLTVL.

This clone occurred a few times. The V gene is TRBV5-5, the J gene TRBJ1-2, with 7 positions matching TRBD1. The germline V gene encodes CDR1 SGHKS and CDR2 YYEKEE (reference sequence). The CDR3 covers 16 residues. J lost 4 bases, V lost 6 bases, and 15 bases had no gene match. The CDR3 loop is CASTLDRDLSAYGYTF. CDR3 coding DNA: TGTGCCAGCACCCTCGACAGGGACCTCTCCGCCTATGGCTACACCTTC. The variable domain in full, with the rest retrieved from reference TRBV5-5 and TRBJ1-2, is DAGVTQSPTHLIKTRGQQVTLRCSPISGHKSVSWYQQVLGQGPQFIFQYYEKEERGRGNFPDRFSARQFPNYSSELNVNALLLGDSALYLCASTLDRDLSAYGYTFGSGTRLTVV.